This TCR beta chain was retrieved from a study of metastatic and nonmetastatic thyroid tumors. Overall study: Repertoires from malignant and benign thyroid patients were compared across blood and tumor or nodule tissue. Overall study findings and caveats: The reported finding was significantly higher TCR beta diversity in malignant thyroid tumors relative to benign nodules, in blood and tumor.

Each patient came to thyroid surgery without any prior treatment (of any kind). The CDR3 spans 17 residues. Germline V gene sequence: CDR1 ENHRY, CDR2 SYGVKD. Methods used by the authors: CDR3 differences across clinicopathological groups were used to build a distant-metastasis classifier for papillary thyroid cancer. TCRdb redid the clone calls on the PCR reads using MiXCR. TCRdb's processing, not the study's, gives the V and J calls here. This sample has some 14,000 clones, with about a quarter found just once. On this clone itself: Antigen specificity is unknown. Germline is not matched at one junction end, which may reflect a read error.

Sequencing used tumor tissue. The J gene is TRBJ2-5, the V gene TRBV10-3, with D tentatively TRBD2 (7 bases). This receptor was taken from a female donor with papillary thyroid cancer or a benign thyroid nodule (not recorded which). Some clones in this sample may be carry-over from other donors' samples. The CDR3 sequence: CAISEGGGYSLQETQYF. The CDR3 DNA reads TGTGCCATCAGTGAAGGGGGGGGCTACTCCCTCCAAGAGACACAGTACTTC.